This record concerns one T cell receptor beta chain sequence. Its antigen is not identified. This sample was included in a study of cytomegalovirus exposure and HLA in healthy donors. Overall study findings and caveats: For most subjects, TCR beta sequences were reported to predict HLA-A and HLA-B alleles with accuracy. Among TCR beta chains of equal frequency, HLA-associated ones were more clonally expanded in a later analysis.

It was with 60 Vbeta and 13 Jbeta primers that the PCR ran. Profiling relied on immunoSEQ multiplex PCR, and the TCRdb table lists in-frame clones only, not all of them. The top ten hold roughly 1.6% of the sample, which has approximately 170,000 clones, around 77% seen once. Trimming at V came to 8 bases and at J to 4 bases, leaving 7 bases not matched to a gene. The CDR3 spans 14 residues. Per germline, CDR1 LNHDA and CDR2 SQIVND (reference sequence). This chain connects TRBV19 to TRBJ2-1; the match to TRBD2 covers 8 bases. The material sequenced was PBMCs. The TCR sequence derives from a man aged 35-49 years in good health and CMV-seronegative. CDR3 residues: CASGSGGAYNEQFF. In DNA, the CDR3 is TGTGCCAGTGGCTCGGGGGGGGCGTACAATGAGCAGTTCTTC.